This TCR beta chain derives from a study of blood T cell repertoires in COVID-19. Looking at the study overall: PBMCs, B-cell-depleted T cells, or T cells were the source of the cDNA or gDNA that made up the material.

Enrolled through a virtual design, the participants were between 18 and 89 years of age and came from roughly 22 US areas. Data came from immunoSEQ multiplex PCR; TCRdb stores just in-frame clones and leaves some out. The table shows about 180,000 clones, with approximately 85% occurring only once. This clone has a single count. The CDR3 is made up of 15 amino acids. Germline CDR1 LGHNA, CDR2 YNFKEQ. With 1 base clipped from V and 2 bases from J, the junction kept 2 bases outside the gene matches. Sequencing was done on a sample of PBMCs or T cells enriched from blood (not recorded which). The chain uses TRBV4-2 and TRBJ1-3; 7 bases are shared with TRBD1. This sequence originates from a young woman who had recovered from COVID-19. The CDR3 loop is CASSQAQGAGNTIYF. The CDR3 coding sequence is TGTGCCAGCAGCCAAGCGCAGGGGGCTGGAAACACCATATATTTT.